This T cell receptor (beta chain) stems from a study of T cell responses to AZD1222 COVID-19 vaccine. Study results and limitations: Most donors were white British, females outnumbered males, and clonal diversity was possibly underestimated. In the spike-specific TCR repertoire, nearly half reportedly target unmutated variant regions.

Turning to this clone: Its antigen is not identified. Other DNA sequences of this sample code for an identical CDR3.

Measured with immunoSEQ multiplex PCR; TCRdb has only the in-frame clones, and not every one. Of 130,000 or so clones listed, 85% to 90% were seen once; the top ten hold around a quarter. This sample comprised peripheral blood, obtained on day 0 of AZD1222 vaccination. The receptor's source is an adult in good health.

The CDR3 nucleotides read TGTGCCAGCAGCTTGAGAGGGCAGAGCTCCTACGAGCAGTACTTC. Amino acid sequence: CASSLRGQSSYEQYF. The chain links TRBV5-6 to TRBJ2-7, with TRBD2 as a possible D gene (5 bases). The CDR3 has 15 amino acids. In germline, CDR1 is SGHDT, CDR2 YYEEEE. Trimming stripped 1 base from V and 0 bases from J, with 11 bases between.